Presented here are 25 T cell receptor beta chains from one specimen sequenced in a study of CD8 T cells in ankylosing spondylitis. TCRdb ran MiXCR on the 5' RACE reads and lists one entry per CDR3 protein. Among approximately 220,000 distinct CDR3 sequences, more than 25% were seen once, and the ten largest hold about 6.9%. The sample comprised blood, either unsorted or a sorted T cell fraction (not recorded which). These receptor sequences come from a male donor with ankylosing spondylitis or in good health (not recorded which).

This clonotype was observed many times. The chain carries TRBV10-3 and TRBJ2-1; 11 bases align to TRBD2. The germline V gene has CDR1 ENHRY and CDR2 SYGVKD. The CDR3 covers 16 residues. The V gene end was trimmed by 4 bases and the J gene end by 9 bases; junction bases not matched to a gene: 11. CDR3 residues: CAISVGTSGPQSEQFF. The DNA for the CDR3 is TGTGCCATCAGTGTCGGGACTAGCGGACCGCAGAGTGAGCAGTTCTTC.

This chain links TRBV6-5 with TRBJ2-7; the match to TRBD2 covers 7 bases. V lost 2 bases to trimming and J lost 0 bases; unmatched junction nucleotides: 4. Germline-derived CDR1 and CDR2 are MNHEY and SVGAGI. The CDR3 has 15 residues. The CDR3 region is CASSYKRGNSYEQYF. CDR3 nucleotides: TGTGCCAGCAGTTACAAGCGGGGAAACTCCTACGAGCAGTACTTC.

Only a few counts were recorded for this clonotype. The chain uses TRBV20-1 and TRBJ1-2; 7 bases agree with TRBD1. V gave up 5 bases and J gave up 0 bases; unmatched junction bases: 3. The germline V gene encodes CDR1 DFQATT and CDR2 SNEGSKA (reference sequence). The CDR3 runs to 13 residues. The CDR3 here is CSARDSPNYGYTF. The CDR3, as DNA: TGCAGTGCTCGGGACAGCCCTAACTATGGCTACACCTTC.

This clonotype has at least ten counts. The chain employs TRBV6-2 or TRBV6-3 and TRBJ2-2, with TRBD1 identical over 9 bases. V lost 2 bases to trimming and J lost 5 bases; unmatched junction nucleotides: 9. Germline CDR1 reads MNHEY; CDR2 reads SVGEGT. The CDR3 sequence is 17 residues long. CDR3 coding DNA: TGTGCCAGCAGTTACGCTACAGGGGGCGCTAGGACCGGGGAGCTGTTTTTT. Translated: CASSYATGGARTGELFF.

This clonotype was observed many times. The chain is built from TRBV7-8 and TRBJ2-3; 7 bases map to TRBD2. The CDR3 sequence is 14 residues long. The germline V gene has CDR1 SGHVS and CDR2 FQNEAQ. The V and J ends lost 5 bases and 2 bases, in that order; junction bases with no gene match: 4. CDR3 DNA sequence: TGTGCCAGCAGCCAAGGGACTAACACAGATACGCAGTATTTT. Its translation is CASSQGTNTDTQYF.

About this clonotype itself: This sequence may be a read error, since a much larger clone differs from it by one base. For the CDR3, the DNA is TGTGCCAGCAGTGACGCGACAGGGGTCATTGAGCAGTTCTTC. Protein product: CASSDATGVIEQFF. The chain couples TRBV5-5 to TRBJ2-1; 8 nucleotides align to TRBD1. With V trimmed by 5 bases and J by 9 bases, 10 bases remained unmatched. Germline CDR1 reads SGHKS; CDR2 reads YYEKEE (reference sequence). This CDR3 has 14 residues.

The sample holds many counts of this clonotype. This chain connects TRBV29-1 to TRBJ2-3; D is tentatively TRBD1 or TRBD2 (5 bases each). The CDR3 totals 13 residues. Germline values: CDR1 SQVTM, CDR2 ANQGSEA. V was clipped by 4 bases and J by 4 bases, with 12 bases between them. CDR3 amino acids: CSVGGSGADTQYF. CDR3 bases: TGCAGCGTTGGGGGCTCCGGGGCAGATACGCAGTATTTT.

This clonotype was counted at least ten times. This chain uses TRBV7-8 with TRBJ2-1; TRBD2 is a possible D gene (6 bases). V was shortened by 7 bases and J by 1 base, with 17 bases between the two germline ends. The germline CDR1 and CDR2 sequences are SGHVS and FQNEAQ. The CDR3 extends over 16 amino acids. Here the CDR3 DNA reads TGTGCCAGCAACCATGCCGGGAGTCAATCCTACAATGAGCAGTTCTTC. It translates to CASNHAGSQSYNEQFF.

The CDR3 coding sequence is TGTGCCAGCAGCCCCCTCTCAGGCTACACCTTC. Translating gives CASSPLSGYTF. The chain joins TRBV12-3 or TRBV12-4 to TRBJ1-2; D unresolved. This CDR3 has 11 residues. Between the trimmed V and J ends, which lost 6 bases and 8 bases, there was a span of 10 bases.

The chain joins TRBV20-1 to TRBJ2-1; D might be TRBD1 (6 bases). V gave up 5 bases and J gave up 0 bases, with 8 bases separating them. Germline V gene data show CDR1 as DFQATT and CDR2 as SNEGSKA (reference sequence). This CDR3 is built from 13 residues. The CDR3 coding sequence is TGCAGTGCTCAGGGGAACTCCTACAATGAGCAGTTCTTC. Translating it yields CSAQGNSYNEQFF.

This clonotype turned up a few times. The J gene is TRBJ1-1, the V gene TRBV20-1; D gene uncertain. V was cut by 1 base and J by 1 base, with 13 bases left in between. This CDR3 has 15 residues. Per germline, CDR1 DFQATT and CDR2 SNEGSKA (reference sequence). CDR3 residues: CSARGDVFWNTEAFF. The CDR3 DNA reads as TGCAGTGCTAGAGGGGATGTATTCTGGAACACTGAAGCTTTCTTT.

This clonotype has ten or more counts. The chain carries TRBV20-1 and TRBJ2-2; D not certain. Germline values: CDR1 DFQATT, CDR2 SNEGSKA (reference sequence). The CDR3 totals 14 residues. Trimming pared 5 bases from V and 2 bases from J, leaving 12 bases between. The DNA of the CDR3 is TGCAGTGCTCTCCTAGGGCTCAACACCGGGGAGCTGTTTTTT. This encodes CSALLGLNTGELFF.

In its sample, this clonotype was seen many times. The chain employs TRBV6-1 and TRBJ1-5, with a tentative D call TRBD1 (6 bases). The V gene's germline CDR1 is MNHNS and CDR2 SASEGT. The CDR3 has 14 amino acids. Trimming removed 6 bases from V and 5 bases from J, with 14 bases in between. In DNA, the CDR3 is TGTGCCAGCAGCCATACAGGGAGCGATCAGCCCCAGCATTTT. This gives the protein CASSHTGSDQPQHF.

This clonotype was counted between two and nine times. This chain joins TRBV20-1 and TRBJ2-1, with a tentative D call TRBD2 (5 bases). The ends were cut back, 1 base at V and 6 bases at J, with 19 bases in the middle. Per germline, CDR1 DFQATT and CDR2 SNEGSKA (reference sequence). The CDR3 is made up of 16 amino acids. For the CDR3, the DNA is TGCAGTGCTAGAGCACTAAGCGGTGCCCTCGGCAATGAGCAGTTCTTC. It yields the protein CSARALSGALGNEQFF.

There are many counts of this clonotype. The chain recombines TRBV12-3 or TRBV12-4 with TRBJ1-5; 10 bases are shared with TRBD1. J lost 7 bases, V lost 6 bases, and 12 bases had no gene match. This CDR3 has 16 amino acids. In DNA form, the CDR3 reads TGTGCCAGCAGCCCACCGGGACAGGGGCCAAACCAGCCCCAGCATTTT. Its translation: CASSPPGQGPNQPQHF.

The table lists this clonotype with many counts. CDR3 nucleotide sequence: TGCGCCAGCAGCTTGGAGGCCAAGTCAGGGGAAGCTTTCTTT. Translating it yields CASSLEAKSGEAFF. J is TRBJ1-1 and V is TRBV5-1, with a weak D call TRBD1 (5 bases). Per germline, CDR1 SGHRS and CDR2 YFSETQ. This CDR3 is 14 amino acids long. V was pared by 0 bases and J by 8 bases, with 14 bases between.

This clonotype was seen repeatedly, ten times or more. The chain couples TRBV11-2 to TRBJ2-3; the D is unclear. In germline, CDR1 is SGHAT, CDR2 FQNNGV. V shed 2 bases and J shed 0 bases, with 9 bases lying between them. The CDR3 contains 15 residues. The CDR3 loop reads CASSLRRASTDTQYF. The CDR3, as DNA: TGTGCCAGCAGCTTACGCCGTGCTAGCACAGATACGCAGTATTTT.

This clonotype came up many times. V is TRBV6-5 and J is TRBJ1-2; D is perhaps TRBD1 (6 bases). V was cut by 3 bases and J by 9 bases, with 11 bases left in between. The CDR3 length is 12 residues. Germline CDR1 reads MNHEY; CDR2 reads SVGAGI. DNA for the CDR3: TGTGCCAGCAGTTATCAGGGGATTAGCTACACCTTC. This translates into CASSYQGISYTF.

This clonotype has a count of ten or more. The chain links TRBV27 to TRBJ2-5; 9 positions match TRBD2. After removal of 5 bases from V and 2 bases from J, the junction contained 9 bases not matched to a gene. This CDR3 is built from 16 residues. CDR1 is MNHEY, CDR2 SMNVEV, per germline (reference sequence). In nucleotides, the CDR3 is TGTGCCAGCAGTGGTCCGGGACTAGCTGATCAAGAGACCCAGTACTTC. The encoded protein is CASSGPGLADQETQYF.

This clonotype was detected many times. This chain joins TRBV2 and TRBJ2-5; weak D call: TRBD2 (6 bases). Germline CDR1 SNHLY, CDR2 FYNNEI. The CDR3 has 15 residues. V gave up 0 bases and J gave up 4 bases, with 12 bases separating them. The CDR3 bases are TGTGCCAGCAGTGAAGCGCTCCAGGGAGGAGAGACCCAGTACTTC. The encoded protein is CASSEALQGGETQYF. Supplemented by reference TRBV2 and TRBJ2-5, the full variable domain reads EPEVTQTPSHQVTQMGQEVILRCVPISNHLYFYWYRQILGQKVEFLVSFYNNEISEKSEIFDDQFSVERPDGSNFTLKIRSTKLEDSAMYFCASSEALQGGETQYFGPGTRLLVL.

Here the CDR3 DNA reads TGCAGCGCTACCGGGCCCTTTAACTCCGGCGAGCAGTACTTC. Translating it yields CSATGPFNSGEQYF. This chain connects TRBV29-1 to TRBJ2-7; D call uncertain. Germline loops: CDR1 SQVTM, CDR2 ANQGSEA. Trimming cost V 7 bases and J 6 bases, with 22 bases left between them. This CDR3 has 14 amino acids.

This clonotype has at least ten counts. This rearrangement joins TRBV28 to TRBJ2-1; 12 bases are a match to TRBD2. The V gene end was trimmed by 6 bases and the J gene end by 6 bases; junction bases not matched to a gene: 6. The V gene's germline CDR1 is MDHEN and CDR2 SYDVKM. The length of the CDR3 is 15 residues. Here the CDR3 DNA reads TGTGCCAGCAGCCCGGGACTAGCGGGCCGCAATGAGCAGTTCTTC. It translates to CASSPGLAGRNEQFF.

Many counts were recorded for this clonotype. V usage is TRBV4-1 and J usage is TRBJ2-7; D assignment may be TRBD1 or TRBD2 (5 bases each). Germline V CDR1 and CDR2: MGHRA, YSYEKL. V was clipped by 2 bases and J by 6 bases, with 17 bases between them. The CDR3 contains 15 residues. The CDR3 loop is CASSQLIPGRGEQYF. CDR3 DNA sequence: TGCGCCAGCAGCCAACTTATTCCAGGGAGAGGCGAGCAGTACTTC.

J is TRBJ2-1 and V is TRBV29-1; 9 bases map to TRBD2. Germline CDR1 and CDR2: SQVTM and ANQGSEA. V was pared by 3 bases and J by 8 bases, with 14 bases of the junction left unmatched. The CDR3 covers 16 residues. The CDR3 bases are TGCAGCGTTGATTACCTAGCGGGACAATTCGGGGATGAGCAGTTCTTC. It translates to CSVDYLAGQFGDEQFF.

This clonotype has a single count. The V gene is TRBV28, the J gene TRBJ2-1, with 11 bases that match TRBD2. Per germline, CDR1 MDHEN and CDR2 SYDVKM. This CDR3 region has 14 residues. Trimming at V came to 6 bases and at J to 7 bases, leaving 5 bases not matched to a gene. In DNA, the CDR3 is TGTGCCAGCAGCATAGCGGGAGGGCGGAATGAGCAGTTCTTC. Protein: CASSIAGGRNEQFF.